This TCR beta chain derives from a study of post-analysis software for immune sequencing data. Whole-study findings and limits: TRBV5-6, TRBV5-1 and TRBV20-1 were among five TRBV segments more frequent in patients than controls.

This CDR3 comprises 14 residues. V lost 6 bases to trimming and J lost 4 bases, with 15 bases between them. A remark on this clonotype: The antigen is undetermined.

cDNA libraries of TCR beta carried unique molecular identifiers. Using its own MiXCR run on the PCR reads, TCRdb lists one record per CDR3 protein. Of about 620,000 distinct CDR3 sequences listed, roughly two fifths are singletons. This TCR was recovered from a girl aged 5-17 years with multiple sclerosis. This chain joins TRBV12-3 or TRBV12-4 and TRBJ1-2; D ambiguous. Sequenced sample: blood. As DNA, the CDR3 is TGTGCCAGCAGCCCGACGGGCTTAGGCTATGGCTACACCTTC. Its translation: CASSPTGLGYGYTF.